The text below deals with one T cell receptor (beta chain). Clones were sequenced by immunoSEQ multiplex PCR, and TCRdb holds only the in-frame ones, with some missing. This repertoire shows around 51,000 clones, just over 85% found once; its top ten account for about 4.6%. The record originates from a study of blood T cell repertoires in COVID-19. The wider study: Nucleic acid was either cDNA or gDNA, and it came from T cells, B-cell-depleted T cells, or PBMCs.

Germline V gives CDR1 SGHVS, CDR2 FNYEAQ. The CDR3 has 17 residues. Trimming left V 0 bases short and J 3 bases short, with 17 bases between. The clonotype originates from an elderly man with active COVID-19. The sequencing input was peripheral blood. The chain employs TRBV7-6 and TRBJ2-5; D may be TRBD2 (6 bases). The CDR3 sequence: CASSLAAPGLLKETQYF. CDR3 coding DNA: TGTGCCAGCAGCTTAGCGGCACCGGGACTCCTAAAAGAGACCCAGTACTTC.